A single sample gave rise to the 10 T cell receptor beta chains below, sequenced in a study of breast tumors, draining lymph nodes, adjacent tissues. TCRdb reprocessed the multiplex PCR reads with MiXCR, giving one entry per CDR3 protein. Of tens of thousands of distinct CDR3 sequences listed, about two thirds are singletons. Sequenced input: tumor-adjacent breast tissue. The receptors come from a female donor with breast cancer. Some clones in this sample may be carry-over from other donors' samples.

The rearrangement uses TRBV27 and TRBJ2-5; either TRBD1 or TRBD2 may fit D (6 bases each). CDR1 MNHEY and CDR2 SMNVEV come from the germline V gene (reference sequence). The CDR3 covers 15 residues. The ends were cut back, 4 bases at V and 1 base at J, with 13 bases in the middle. The CDR3, as DNA: TGTGCCAGCAGTTCGGGGGACACCTCCCAAGAGACCCAGTACTTC. Protein product: CASSSGDTSQETQYF.

This clonotype occurred many times. The J gene is TRBJ1-5, the V gene TRBV7-2, with TRBD1 matching 8 bases. CDR3 length equals 16 residues. Germline loops: CDR1 SGHTA, CDR2 FQGNSA. V lost 0 bases to trimming and J lost 4 bases; unmatched junction nucleotides: 5. The CDR3 reads CASSLAQGQGNQPQHF. CDR3 in DNA: TGTGCCAGCAGCTTAGCGCAAGGACAGGGAAATCAGCCCCAGCATTTT.

This clonotype was found a few times. Since no conserved phenylalanine or tryptophan closes the CDR3, a read error is the likely cause. The DNA is left out, because the CDR3 cannot be placed on it with certainty; the CDR3 is given as TCRdb lists it. This chain connects TRBV29-1 to TRBJ1-2. The germline CDR1 and CDR2 sequences are SQVTM and ANQGSEA. The CDR3 spans 11 residues, counting both ends. Here the CDR3 reads CSVLPYEGLNL.

This clonotype qualifies as medium-sized. J is TRBJ1-5 and V is TRBV24-1, with D perhaps matching TRBD1 (5 bases). Germline values: CDR1 KGHDR, CDR2 SFDVKD. V lost 5 bases, J lost 3 bases, and 10 bases lay in between. The length of the CDR3 is 14 residues. The CDR3 region is CATSGGALNQPQHF. DNA for the CDR3: TGTGCCACCAGTGGAGGGGCACTCAATCAGCCCCAGCATTTT.

This clonotype is judged medium-sized. J is TRBJ2-7 and V is TRBV18, with a weak D call TRBD1 (6 bases). V lost 3 bases, J lost 7 bases, and 13 bases lay in between. CDR3 length equals 13 residues. Germline V CDR1 and CDR2: KGHSH, LQKENI. DNA of the CDR3: TGTGCCAGCTCACCGGGTGGGGGCCTGGAGCAGTACTTC. This gives the protein CASSPGGGLEQYF.

Remarks on this clonotype: At one of its ends the junction is not consistent with the germline gene, which may arise from a read error. The rearrangement uses TRBV20-1 and TRBJ2-5; D is perhaps TRBD2 (6 bases). Germline assignment: CDR1 DFQATT and CDR2 SNEGSKA (reference sequence). This CDR3 has 12 amino acids. CDR3 in DNA: TGCAGTCCCAGCGGGCTCCAAGAGACCCCGTACTTC. Translation gives CSPSGLQETPYF.

The chain joins TRBV7-3 to TRBJ1-2; tentative D call: TRBD1 (5 bases). The V end lost 5 bases, the J end lost 3 bases, and 19 bases lay between the germline ends. The CDR3 spans 16 residues. CDR1 and CDR2 from the germline V gene are SGHTA and FQGTGA. The CDR3: CASSHSDLGLDYGYTF. In DNA form, the CDR3 reads TGTGCCAGCAGCCACAGTGATTTGGGGCTTGACTATGGCTACACCTTC.

Only one count was recorded for this clonotype. The chain employs TRBV30 and TRBJ2-4, with D unresolved. Trimming left V 0 bases short and J 0 bases short, with 9 bases between. Looked up from germline, CDR1 is GTSNPN and CDR2 is SVGIG (reference sequence). The CDR3 contains 15 residues. Here the CDR3 reads CAWSVTELAKNIQYF. CDR3 nucleotides: TGTGCCTGGAGTGTAACGGAACTAGCCAAAAACATTCAGTACTTC.

CDR3 protein: CATSDLATDTQYF. The CDR3 DNA is TGTGCCACCAGTGACCTCGCCACAGATACGCAGTATTTT. The chain recombines TRBV24-1 with TRBJ2-3; no reliable D call. Germline V lookup: CDR1 KGHDR, CDR2 SFDVKD. V shed 4 bases and J shed 2 bases, with 6 bases lying between them. The CDR3 sequence is 13 residues long.

At least ten counts were recorded for this clonotype. At one boundary the junction diverges from the germline segment, which might be a read error. The chain carries TRBV6-2 or TRBV6-3 and TRBJ2-1; 9 positions match TRBD2. The CDR3 totals 16 residues. The germline CDR1 and CDR2 sequences are MNHEY and SVGEGT. CDR3 nucleotide sequence: TGTGCCAGCAGTCACTCCGCAGCGGGAGGCTCCAATGAGCAGTTCTTC. Protein product: CASSHSAAGGSNEQFF.